The 20 T cell receptor beta chains reported below all come from one sample, sequenced in a study of OX40 agonist ivuxolimab in advanced cancers. Library creation used the immunoSEQ multiplex PCR assay. This immuneACCESS table, as held by TCRdb, lists in-frame sequences with V and J called but not all clones. Of the missing ones, under half trace to an unresolved V gene in checked studies; the others have no known cause. This sample has 59,000 or so clones in its table, and around 82% of those were observed once. The ten largest clones capture about 3.7% of the sample. The input for sequencing was CD4+ or CD8+ T cells sorted from blood, taken in a trial of the OX40 agonist ivuxolimab. The receptors derive from an adult with an advanced solid tumor such as melanoma, head and neck, liver or kidney cancer.

The V and J genes are TRBV7-2 and TRBJ1-2; 8 bases are a match to TRBD1. From germline, CDR1 is SGHTA and CDR2 FQGNSA. The CDR3 totals 14 residues. The trim removed 4 bases at V and 7 bases at J, leaving 8 bases unmatched. CDR3 bases: TGTGCCAGCAGCTCCGACAGGGGTAGAAGTGGCTACACCTTC. Amino acids: CASSSDRGRSGYTF.

V is TRBV19 and J is TRBJ2-2; D is unclear. The V end lost 3 bases, the J end lost 6 bases, and 11 bases lay between the germline ends. The germline V gene has CDR1 LNHDA and CDR2 SQIVND (reference sequence). The CDR3 length is 14 residues. The CDR3 DNA is TGTGCCAGTAGTATGCGGTGGGGTTCCGGGGAGCTGTTTTTT. Protein sequence: CASSMRWGSGELFF. Full variable domain (rest looked up from reference TRBV19 and TRBJ2-2): DGGITQSPKYLFRKEGQNVTLSCEQNLNHDAMYWYRQDPGQGLRLIYYSQIVNDFQKGDIAEGYSVSREKKESFPLTVTSAQKNPTAFYLCASSMRWGSGELFFGEGSRLTVL.

The chain carries TRBV30 and TRBJ1-2, with 9 bases that match TRBD1. Germline values: CDR1 GTSNPN, CDR2 SVGIG (reference sequence). The junction had 19 bases not matched to a gene; V was cut back by 3 bases and J by 5 bases. CDR3 length: 18 amino acids. CDR3 DNA sequence: TGTGCCTGGAGGTGGGGAGGGACAGGGTTCTCTTCTAGGTATGGCTACACCTTC. This sequence encodes CAWRWGGTGFSSRYGYTF.

The J gene is TRBJ2-7, the V gene TRBV5-1; perhaps D is TRBD1 or TRBD2 (5 bases each). The CDR3 is 15 residues long. From germline, CDR1 is SGHRS and CDR2 YFSETQ. V was pared by 0 bases and J by 1 base, with 11 bases between. In DNA, the CDR3 is TGCGCCAGCAGCTTGGCAGGGACCGAATCCTACGAGCAGTACTTC. Translated, it gives CASSLAGTESYEQYF.

In this sample, this clone turned up once. This chain links TRBV6-5 with TRBJ1-4; TRBD1 is a possible D gene (6 bases). Germline values: CDR1 MNHEY, CDR2 SVGAGI. The CDR3 totals 15 residues. V lost 6 bases, J lost 0 bases, and 11 bases lay in between. This CDR3 reads CASRGTRSTNEKLFF. The CDR3 nucleotides are TGTGCCAGCAGAGGGACACGTTCAACTAATGAAAAACTGTTTTTT.

The gene calls are TRBV5-8 and TRBJ1-3; D not resolved. The V end was cut by 4 bases, the J end by 1 base, with 18 bases between. This CDR3 has 17 amino acids. Germline V gene data show CDR1 as SGHTS and CDR2 as YDEGEE. In DNA, the CDR3 is TGTGCCAGCAGCCTGGTGGTCGCTGGTCTATCTGGAAACACCATATATTTT. It yields the protein CASSLVVAGLSGNTIYF.

V and J are TRBV6-5 and TRBJ1-5; D may be TRBD1 (6 bases). The length of the CDR3 is 15 residues. V shed 0 bases and J shed 4 bases, with 10 bases lying between them. Germline CDR1 and CDR2: MNHEY and SVGAGI. This chain's CDR3 is CASSYSDRQNQPQHF. For the CDR3, the DNA is TGTGCCAGCAGTTACTCGGACAGACAGAATCAGCCCCAGCATTTT.

V gene TRBV9 combines with J gene TRBJ2-1; 8 bases are a match to TRBD2. CDR3 length equals 15 residues. Trimming at V came to 0 bases and at J to 9 bases, leaving 8 bases not matched to a gene. The germline V gene has CDR1 SGDLS and CDR2 YYNGEE. DNA of the CDR3: TGTGCCAGCAGCGTAGTTCAGCGGGAGTATGGTGAGCAGTTCTTC. Its protein product is CASSVVQREYGEQFF. Full variable domain (remainder filled in from reference TRBV9 and TRBJ2-1): DSGVTQTPKHLITATGQRVTLRCSPRSGDLSVYWYQQSLDQGLQFLIQYYNGEERAKGNILERFSAQQFPDLHSELNLSSLELGDSALYFCASSVVQREYGEQFFGPGTRLTVL.

V gene TRBV28 combines with J gene TRBJ2-7; 9 bases align to TRBD2. The CDR3 consists of 17 residues. V was clipped by 4 bases and J by 0 bases; unmatched bases: 10. Per germline, CDR1 MDHEN and CDR2 SYDVKM. This chain's CDR3 is CASSSPALAGSSYEQYF. The CDR3 coding sequence is TGTGCCAGCAGTTCGCCCGCCCTAGCGGGGAGCTCCTACGAGCAGTACTTC.

The chain has TRBV5-5 and TRBJ2-3; D is undetermined. The germline V gene has CDR1 SGHKS and CDR2 YYEKEE (reference sequence). The CDR3 runs to 11 residues. V lost 3 bases and J 5 bases, leaving 4 bases between the germline ends. This chain's CDR3 is CASSSGDTQYF. Here the CDR3 DNA reads TGTGCCAGCAGCTCCGGAGATACGCAGTATTTT.

The chain has TRBV6-4 and TRBJ2-5, with D hard to call. The germline V gene encodes CDR1 MRHNA and CDR2 SNTAGT. The CDR3 runs 17 residues. Trimming took off 2 bases at V and 2 bases at J, with 18 bases between the two ends. This chain's CDR3 is CASSDPDTPSPQETQYF. For the CDR3, the DNA is TGTGCCAGCAGTGACCCAGACACCCCGTCGCCTCAAGAGACCCAGTACTTC.

This chain uses TRBV12-5 with TRBJ1-1; 8 bases agree with TRBD1. Germline V lookup: CDR1 LGHNT, CDR2 FRNRAP. The V segment lost 0 bases and the J segment 0 bases; nucleotides outside the gene matches: 0. The CDR3 runs 15 residues. CDR3 amino acids: CASGLVQGVNTEAFF. The CDR3 DNA is TGTGCTAGTGGTTTGGTACAGGGGGTGAACACTGAAGCTTTCTTT.

The chain has TRBV30 and TRBJ2-3; 9 bases match TRBD2. Germline CDR1 is GTSNPN and CDR2 is SVGIG (reference sequence). V trimming: 4 bases; J trimming: 0 bases; junction bases outside the gene matches: 5. The CDR3 has 15 residues. CDR3 sequence: CAWILAGASTDTQYF. DNA for the CDR3: TGTGCCTGGATCTTAGCGGGAGCTAGCACAGATACGCAGTATTTT.

This clone was observed once. This chain uses TRBV5-1 with TRBJ2-2, with D uncertain. Germline CDR1 reads SGHRS; CDR2 reads YFSETQ. There are 15 residues in the CDR3. V gave up 0 bases and J gave up 0 bases, with 6 bases separating them. The CDR3 sequence is CASSLAGANTGELFF. CDR3 sequence (DNA): TGCGCCAGCAGCTTGGCGGGCGCGAACACCGGGGAGCTGTTTTTT. The entire variable domain, with the rest obtained from reference TRBV5-1 and TRBJ2-2, is as follows: KAGVTQTPRYLIKTRGQQVTLSCSPISGHRSVSWYQQTPGQGLQFLFEYFSETQRNKGNFPGRFSGRQFSNSRSEMNVSTLELGDSALYLCASSLAGANTGELFFGEGSRLTVL.

V is TRBV7-2 and J is TRBJ2-4, with unresolved D. The CDR3 runs to 12 residues. Germline assignment: CDR1 SGHTA and CDR2 FQGNSA. Trimming removed 5 bases at V and 3 bases at J, with 5 bases between. In DNA form, the CDR3 reads TGTGCCAGCAGCCCAGACAAAAACATTCAGTACTTC. Amino acid sequence: CASSPDKNIQYF.

This clone was detected only a few times. V usage is TRBV7-9 and J usage is TRBJ1-2, with unresolved D. CDR1 and CDR2 (germline): SEHNR, FQNEAQ (reference sequence). V was trimmed by 0 bases and J by 2 bases, leaving 10 bases between them. CDR3 length: 15 residues. Written as DNA, the CDR3 is TGTGCCAGCAGCTTAGCCGGGGAAATCAACTATGGCTACACCTTC. This translates into CASSLAGEINYGYTF.

This clone is medium-sized (0.01 to 0.1%) within its sample. This sequence joins TRBV5-1 and TRBJ1-1; weak D call: TRBD1 (5 bases). Per germline, CDR1 SGHRS and CDR2 YFSETQ. V was pared by 0 bases and J by 11 bases, with 14 bases between. The CDR3 loop spans 13 amino acids. The CDR3: CASSLAGGERAFF. The CDR3 DNA reads as TGCGCCAGCAGCTTGGCCGGAGGGGAACGGGCTTTCTTT.

This chain uses TRBV5-1 with TRBJ1-2; D is unresolved. The V gene lost 0 bases and the J gene lost 5 bases, with 11 bases spanning the gap. Germline CDR1 and CDR2: SGHRS and YFSETQ. This CDR3 contains 14 residues. The CDR3 bases are TGCGCCAGCAGCTTGGAGGGAATAGGGTATGGCTACACCTTC. Translation gives CASSLEGIGYGYTF.

The V and J genes are TRBV29-1 and TRBJ1-1; the match to TRBD1 covers 10 bases. CDR1 and CDR2 from the germline V gene are SQVTM and ANQGSEA. V lost 7 bases, J lost 1 base, and 3 bases stayed unmatched. The CDR3 covers 13 residues. CDR3 loop: CSATGGTNTEAFF. CDR3 nucleotides: TGCAGCGCGACAGGGGGCACGAACACTGAAGCTTTCTTT.

The chain combines TRBV7-9 with TRBJ2-3, with D possibly TRBD1 on 6 matching bases. The CDR3 has 15 amino acids. The V and J ends lost 1 base and 2 bases respectively, with 10 bases between them. Per the germline V gene, CDR1 is SEHNR and CDR2 is FQNEAQ (reference sequence). The DNA for the CDR3 is TGTGCCAGCAGCTTAGGGGACATAATCACAGATACGCAGTATTTT. Translating gives CASSLGDIITDTQYF. Complete variable domain (other parts from reference TRBV7-9 and TRBJ2-3): DTGVSQNPRHKITKRGQNVTFRCDPISEHNRLYWYRQTLGQGPEFLTYFQNEAQLEKSRLLSDRFSAERPKGSFSTLEIQRTEQGDSAMYLCASSLGDIITDTQYFGPGTRLTVL.